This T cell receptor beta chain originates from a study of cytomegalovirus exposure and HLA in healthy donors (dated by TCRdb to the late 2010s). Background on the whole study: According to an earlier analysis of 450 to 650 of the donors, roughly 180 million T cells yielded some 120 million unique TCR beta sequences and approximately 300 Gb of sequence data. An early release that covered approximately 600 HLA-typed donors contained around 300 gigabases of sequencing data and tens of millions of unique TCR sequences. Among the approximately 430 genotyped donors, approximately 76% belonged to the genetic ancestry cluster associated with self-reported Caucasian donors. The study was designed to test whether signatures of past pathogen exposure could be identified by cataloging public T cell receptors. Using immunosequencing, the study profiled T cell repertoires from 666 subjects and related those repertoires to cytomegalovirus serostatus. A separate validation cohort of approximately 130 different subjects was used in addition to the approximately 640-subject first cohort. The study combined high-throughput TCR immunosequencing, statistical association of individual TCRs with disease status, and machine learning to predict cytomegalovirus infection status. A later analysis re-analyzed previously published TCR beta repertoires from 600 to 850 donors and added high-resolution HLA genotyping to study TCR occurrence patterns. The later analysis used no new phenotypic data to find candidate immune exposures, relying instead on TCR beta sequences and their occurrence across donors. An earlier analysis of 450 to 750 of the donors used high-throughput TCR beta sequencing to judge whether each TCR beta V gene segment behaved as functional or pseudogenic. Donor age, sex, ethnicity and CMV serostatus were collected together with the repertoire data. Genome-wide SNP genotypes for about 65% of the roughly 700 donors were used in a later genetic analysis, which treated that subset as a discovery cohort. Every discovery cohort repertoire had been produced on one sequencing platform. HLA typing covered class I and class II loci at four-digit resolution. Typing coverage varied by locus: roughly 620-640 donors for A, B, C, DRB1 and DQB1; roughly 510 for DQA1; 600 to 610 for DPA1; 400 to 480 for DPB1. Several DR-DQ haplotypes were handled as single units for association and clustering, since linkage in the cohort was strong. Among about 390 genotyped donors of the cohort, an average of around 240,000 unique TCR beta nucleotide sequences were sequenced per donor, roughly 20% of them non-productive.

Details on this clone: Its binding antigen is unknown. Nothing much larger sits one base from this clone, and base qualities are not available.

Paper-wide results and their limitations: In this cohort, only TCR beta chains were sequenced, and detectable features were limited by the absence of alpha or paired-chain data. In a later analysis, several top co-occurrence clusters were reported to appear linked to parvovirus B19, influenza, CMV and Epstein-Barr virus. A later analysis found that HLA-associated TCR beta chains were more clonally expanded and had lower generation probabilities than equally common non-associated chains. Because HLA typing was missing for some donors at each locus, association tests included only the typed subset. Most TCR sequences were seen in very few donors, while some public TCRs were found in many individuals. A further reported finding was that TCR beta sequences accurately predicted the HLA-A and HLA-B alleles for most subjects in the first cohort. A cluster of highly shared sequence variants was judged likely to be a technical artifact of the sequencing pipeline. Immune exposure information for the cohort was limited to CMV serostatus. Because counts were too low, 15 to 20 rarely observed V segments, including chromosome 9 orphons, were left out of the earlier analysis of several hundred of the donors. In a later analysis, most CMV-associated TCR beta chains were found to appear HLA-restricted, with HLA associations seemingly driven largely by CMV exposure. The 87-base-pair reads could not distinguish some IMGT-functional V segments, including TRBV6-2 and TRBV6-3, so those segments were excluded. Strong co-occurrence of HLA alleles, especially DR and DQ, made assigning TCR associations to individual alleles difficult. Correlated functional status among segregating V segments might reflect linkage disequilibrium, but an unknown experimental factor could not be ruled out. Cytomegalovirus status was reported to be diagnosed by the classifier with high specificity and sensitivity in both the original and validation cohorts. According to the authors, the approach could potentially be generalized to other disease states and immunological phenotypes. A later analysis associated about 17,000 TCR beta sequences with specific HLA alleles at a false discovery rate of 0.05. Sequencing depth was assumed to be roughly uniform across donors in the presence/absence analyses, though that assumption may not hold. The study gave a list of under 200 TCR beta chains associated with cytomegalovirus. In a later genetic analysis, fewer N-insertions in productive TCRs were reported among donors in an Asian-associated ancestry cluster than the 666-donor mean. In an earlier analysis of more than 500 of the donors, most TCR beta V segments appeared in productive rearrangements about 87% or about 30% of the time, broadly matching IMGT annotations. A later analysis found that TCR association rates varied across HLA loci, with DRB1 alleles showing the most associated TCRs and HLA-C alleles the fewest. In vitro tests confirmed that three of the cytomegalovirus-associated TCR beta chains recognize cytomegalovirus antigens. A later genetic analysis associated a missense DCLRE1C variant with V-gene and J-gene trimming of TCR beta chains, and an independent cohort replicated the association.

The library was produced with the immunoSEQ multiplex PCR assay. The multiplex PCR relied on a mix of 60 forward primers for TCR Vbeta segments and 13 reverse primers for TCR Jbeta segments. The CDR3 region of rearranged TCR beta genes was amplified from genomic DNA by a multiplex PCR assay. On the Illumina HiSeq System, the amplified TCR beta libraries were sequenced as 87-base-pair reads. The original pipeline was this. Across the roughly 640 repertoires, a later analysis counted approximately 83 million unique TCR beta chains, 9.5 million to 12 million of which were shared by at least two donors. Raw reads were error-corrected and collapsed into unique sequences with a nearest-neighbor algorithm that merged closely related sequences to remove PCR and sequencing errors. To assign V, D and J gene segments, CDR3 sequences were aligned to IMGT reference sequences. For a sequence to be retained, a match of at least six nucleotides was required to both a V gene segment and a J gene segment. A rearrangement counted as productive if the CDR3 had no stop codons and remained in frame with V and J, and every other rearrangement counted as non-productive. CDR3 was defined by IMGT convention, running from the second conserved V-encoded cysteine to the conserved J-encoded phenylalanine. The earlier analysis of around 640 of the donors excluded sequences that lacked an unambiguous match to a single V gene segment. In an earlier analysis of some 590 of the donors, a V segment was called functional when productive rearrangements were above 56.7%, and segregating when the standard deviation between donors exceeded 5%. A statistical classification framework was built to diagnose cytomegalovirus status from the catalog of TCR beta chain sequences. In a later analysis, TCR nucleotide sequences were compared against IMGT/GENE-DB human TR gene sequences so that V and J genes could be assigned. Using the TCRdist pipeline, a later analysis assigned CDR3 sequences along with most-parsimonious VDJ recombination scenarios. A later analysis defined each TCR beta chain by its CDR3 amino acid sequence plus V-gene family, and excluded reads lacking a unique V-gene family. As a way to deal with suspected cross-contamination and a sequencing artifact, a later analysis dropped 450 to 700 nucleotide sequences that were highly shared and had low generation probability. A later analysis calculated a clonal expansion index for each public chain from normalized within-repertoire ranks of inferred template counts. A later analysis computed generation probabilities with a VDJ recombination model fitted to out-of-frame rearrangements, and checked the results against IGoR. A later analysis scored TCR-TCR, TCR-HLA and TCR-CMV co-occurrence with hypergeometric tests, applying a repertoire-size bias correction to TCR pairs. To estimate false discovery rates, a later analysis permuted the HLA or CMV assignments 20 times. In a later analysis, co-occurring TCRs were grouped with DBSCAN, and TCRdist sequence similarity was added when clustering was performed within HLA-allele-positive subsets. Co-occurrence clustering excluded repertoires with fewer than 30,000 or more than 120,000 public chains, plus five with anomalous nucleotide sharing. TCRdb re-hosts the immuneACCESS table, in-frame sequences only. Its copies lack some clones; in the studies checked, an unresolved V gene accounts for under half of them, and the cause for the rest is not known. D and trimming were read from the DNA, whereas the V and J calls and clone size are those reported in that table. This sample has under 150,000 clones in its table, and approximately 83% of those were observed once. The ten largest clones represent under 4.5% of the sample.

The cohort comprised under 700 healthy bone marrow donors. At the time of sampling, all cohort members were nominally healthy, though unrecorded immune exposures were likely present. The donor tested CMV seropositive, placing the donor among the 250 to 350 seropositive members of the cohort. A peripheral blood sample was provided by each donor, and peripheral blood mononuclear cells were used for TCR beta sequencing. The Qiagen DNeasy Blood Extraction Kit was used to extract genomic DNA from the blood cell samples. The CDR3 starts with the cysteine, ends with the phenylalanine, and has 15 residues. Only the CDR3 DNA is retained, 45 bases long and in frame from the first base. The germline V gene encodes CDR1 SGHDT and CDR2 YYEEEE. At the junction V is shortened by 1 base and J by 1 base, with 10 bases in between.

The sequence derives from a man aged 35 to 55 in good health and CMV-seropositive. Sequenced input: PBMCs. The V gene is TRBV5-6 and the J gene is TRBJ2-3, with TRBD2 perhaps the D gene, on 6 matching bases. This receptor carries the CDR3 CASSLRPSGTDTQYF. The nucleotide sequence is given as TGTGCCAGCAGCTTGAGGCCTAGCGGCACAGATACGCAGTATTTT.